This T cell receptor beta chain was identified in a study of cytomegalovirus exposure and HLA in healthy donors. To note about this clone: Antigen specificity is unknown.

The PCR used 60 Vbeta and 13 Jbeta primers. TCRdb's table, derived via immunoSEQ multiplex PCR, lists solely in-frame clones and lacks some. The sample shows about 98,000 clones, under 85% of them seen only once. Study-wide findings and caveats: With further analysis later on, most CMV-associated TCR beta chains appeared HLA-restricted. Later analysis associated a missense DCLRE1C variant with TCR beta V- and J-gene trimming. For most TCR beta V segments, an earlier analysis put the productive rate at about 87% or about 30% of the time.

Germline V gives CDR1 MNHEY, CDR2 SVGAGI. This CDR3 comprises 13 residues. V lost 6 bases and J 5 bases, leaving 10 bases between the germline ends. V is TRBV6-5 and J is TRBJ1-4; tentatively, D is TRBD1 (5 bases). Sequenced material: PBMCs. This clonotype originated in a man aged 18 to 29 in good health and CMV-seropositive. CDR3 region: CASSFGGNEKLFF. CDR3 coding DNA: TGTGCCAGCAGCTTCGGGGGGAATGAAAAACTGTTTTTT.